The rows below give T cell receptor beta chains drawn from one sample of a study of molecular identifiers for immune sequencing clone quantification. TCRdb processed the PCR reads anew with MiXCR; each CDR3 protein has one entry. The table has approximately 550,000 distinct CDR3 sequences, about 26% seen once; the top ten hold 0.7% to 0.9%. Sequencing input: naive CD8+ T cells from blood, with Jurkat cell RNA spiked in. The receptors stem from a human donor in good health. Some libraries in this study had Jurkat cell RNA spiked in. CDR3s include the opening cysteine and the closing phenylalanine or tryptophan. Fields, in order: J gene, D gene, clone size, CDR3 length, V gene, CDR3 protein, CDR3 DNA. The D gene is left open where the match is weak. Expanded clones are given a class, and other clones once, few, many or no size at all.

TRBJ2-3	-	many	14	TRBV12-3/TRBV12-4	CASSPRGDTDTQYF	TGTGCCAGCAGCCCTAGGGGGGACACAGATACGCAGTATTTT
TRBJ2-3	-	few	15	TRBV9	CASSVEWGVSDTQYF	TGTGCCAGCAGCGTAGAGTGGGGGGTGTCAGATACGCAGTATTTT
TRBJ2-5	-	-	13	TRBV14	CASSQGLWETQYF	TGTGCCAGCAGCCAAGGACTGTGGGAGACCCAGTACTTC
TRBJ2-5	-	many	13	TRBV2	CASSGTHQETQYF	TGTGCCAGCAGTGGGACACATCAAGAGACCCAGTACTTC
TRBJ2-1	-	-	15	TRBV5-5	CASNLDPSSYNEQFF	TGTGCCAGCAACCTGGACCCAAGCTCCTACAATGAGCAGTTCTTC
TRBJ2-3	-	few	13	TRBV30	CAWSYTSTDTQYF	TGTGCCTGGAGTTACACTAGCACAGATACGCAGTATTTT
TRBJ1-6	-	-	13	TRBV7-9	CASSLALGETLHF	TGTGCCAGCAGCTTAGCGTTGGGGGAGACCCTCCACTTT
TRBJ2-3	-	-	14	TRBV13	CASSPLQGSDTQYF	TGTGCCAGCAGCCCCTTACAGGGTTCAGATACGCAGTATTTT
TRBJ1-6	TRBD1	few	16	TRBV4-1	CASSHPDRGLHSPLHF	TGCGCCAGCAGCCACCCGGACAGGGGGCTTCATTCACCCCTCCACTTT
TRBJ1-2	-	once	13	TRBV12-3/TRBV12-4	CASSCRTTYGYTF	TGTGCCAGCAGTTGCCGGACAACGTACGGCTACACCTTC
TRBJ1-2	TRBD1	-	15	TRBV4-1	CASSQEGQGYAGYTF	TGCGCCAGCAGCCAAGAGGGACAGGGCTATGCTGGCTACACCTTC
TRBJ1-1	TRBD1	few	18	TRBV4-3	CASSQDLPESRGHTEAFF	TGCGCCAGCAGCCAAGATCTGCCGGAGAGCAGGGGGCACACTGAAGCTTTCTTT
TRBJ1-6	-	few	18	TRBV7-2	CASSPVWDGSSYNSPLHF	TGTGCCAGCAGCCCAGTCTGGGACGGGAGCTCCTATAATTCACCCCTCCACTTT
TRBJ2-5	-	many	15	TRBV9	CASSESGRYQETQYF	TGTGCCAGCAGCGAGTCGGGAAGGTACCAAGAGACCCAGTACTTC
TRBJ2-3	TRBD2	many	14	TRBV5-4	CASRSGGATDTQYF	TGTGCCAGCCGTAGCGGGGGGGCAACAGATACGCAGTATTTT
TRBJ1-1	TRBD1	many	16	TRBV7-2	CASSFDRDKMNTEAFF	TGTGCCAGCAGCTTCGACAGGGATAAAATGAACACTGAAGCTTTCTTT
TRBJ1-1	TRBD1	few	17	TRBV6-2/TRBV6-3	CASSYSKGQLRYTEAFF	TGTGCCAGCAGTTACTCGAAGGGACAGCTAAGATACACTGAAGCTTTCTTT
TRBJ2-5	-	-	14	TRBV6-5	CASSYGQFGETQYF	TGTGCCAGCAGCTATGGACAGTTCGGAGAGACCCAGTACTTC
TRBJ1-6	-	few	15	TRBV3-1	CASSHEQGWNSPLHF	TGTGCCAGCAGCCACGAACAGGGCTGGAATTCACCCCTCCACTTT
TRBJ2-2	-	few	12	TRBV25-1	CAITVNTGELFF	TGTGCCATTACGGTAAACACCGGGGAGCTGTTTTTT
TRBJ2-3	TRBD2	many	15	TRBV14	CASSQGVAGRYTQYF	TGTGCCAGCAGCCAAGGAGTAGCGGGGCGGTATACGCAGTATTTT
TRBJ2-5	-	-	14	TRBV13	CASSLNSFQETQYF	TGTGCCAGCAGCTTGAATAGTTTTCAAGAGACCCAGTACTTC
TRBJ1-6	TRBD1	few	16	TRBV5-1	CASSFTGTVNNSPLHF	TGCGCCAGCAGCTTTACCGGGACAGTGAATAATTCACCCCTCCACTTT
TRBJ1-5	-	-	16	TRBV6-2/TRBV6-3	CASSRSDSYSNQPQHF	TGTGCCAGCAGTCGATCGGACAGCTATAGCAATCAGCCCCAGCATTTT
TRBJ1-1	-	-	17	TRBV6-1	CASSESAVSYKNTEAFF	TGTGCCAGCAGTGAGAGTGCAGTAAGTTACAAGAACACTGAAGCTTTCTTT
TRBJ2-3	-	many	13	TRBV27	CASSLWLGDTQYF	TGTGCCAGCAGTTTATGGTTAGGAGATACGCAGTATTTT
TRBJ1-3	-	few	16	TRBV4-3	CASSQAGSGSGNTIYF	TGCGCCAGCAGCCAAGCCGGGTCAGGGTCCGGAAACACCATATATTTT
TRBJ2-7	-	few	14	TRBV5-6	CASSLIIAPYEQYF	TGTGCCAGCAGCTTGATAATAGCCCCCTACGAGCAGTACTTC
TRBJ1-2	-	-	13	TRBV5-6	CASSLTAAYGYTF	TGTGCCAGCAGTCTGACAGCAGCCTATGGCTACACCTTC
TRBJ2-7	TRBD2	-	16	TRBV20-1	CSANKISGGRTYEQYF	TGCAGTGCCAATAAAATCAGCGGGGGGCGTACCTACGAGCAGTACTTC
TRBJ2-7	TRBD1	-	14	TRBV7-8	CASSSGTGTSEQHF	TGTGCCAGCAGCTCCGGGACAGGGACGTCCGAGCAGCACTTC
TRBJ2-3	-	-	16	TRBV20-1	CSATRGVRVSTDTQYF	TGCAGTGCTACAAGGGGAGTGCGGGTTAGCACAGATACGCAGTATTTT
TRBJ2-3	TRBD2	many	15	TRBV2	CASRPTSGVTDTQYF	TGTGCCAGCAGACCGACTAGCGGGGTCACAGATACGCAGTATTTT
TRBJ1-4	-	many	16	TRBV7-9	CASSPWTEGANEKLFF	TGTGCCAGCAGCCCGTGGACGGAGGGGGCTAATGAAAAACTGTTTTTT
TRBJ1-4	-	many	12	TRBV5-6	CASSQIGEKLFF	TGTGCCAGCAGCCAGATCGGGGAAAAACTGTTTTTT
TRBJ2-3	-	many	15	TRBV6-2/TRBV6-3	CASSYWSASTDTQYF	TGTGCCAGCAGTTACTGGTCAGCTAGCACAGATACGCAGTATTTT